These 26 T cell receptor beta chains were all obtained from the same sample, sequenced in a study of T cell responses to AZD1222 COVID-19 vaccine (dated by TCRdb to about 2021). In light of the paper, this sample's time point label describes: baseline before first vaccination. In light of the paper, this sample's treatment or condition label describes: meningococcal conjugate vaccine given as trial control. The receptor library was made with the immunoSEQ multiplex PCR assay. Not all clones reach the TCRdb copy of this immuneACCESS table, which keeps in-frame sequences only. Checked studies attribute under half of the gap to unresolved V genes and leave the rest unexplained. This sample is represented by roughly 150,000 clones; 88% of them were singletons. Together, the top ten hold around 3.4% of the sample. This specimen was peripheral blood, taken on day 0 of MenACWY control vaccination. These receptors were obtained from an adult in good health.

V gene TRBV10-1 combines with J gene TRBJ2-5; D possibly matches TRBD1 or TRBD2 (5 bases each). Germline V gives CDR1 WNHNN, CDR2 SYGVQD (reference sequence). CDR3 length equals 17 residues. V lost 2 bases and J lost 4, with 20 bases in between. CDR3 bases: TGCGCCAGCAGTGAGCGGTCCCAGGGCCGTGGGGGAGAGACCCAGTACTTC. This encodes CASSERSQGRGGETQYF.

The rearrangement links TRBV5-1 to TRBJ2-7; D call uncertain. Trimming shortened V by 1 base and J by 3 bases, and 14 bases separated the two germline ends. In germline, CDR1 is SGHRS, CDR2 YFSETQ. This CDR3 has 15 amino acids. The CDR3 nucleotides read TGCGCCAGCAGCTTGATTCTTGGGGATTTCTACGAGCAGTACTTC. As protein: CASSLILGDFYEQYF.

The J gene is TRBJ1-1, the V gene TRBV5-1; 12 nucleotides align to TRBD1. Germline-derived CDR1 and CDR2 are SGHRS and YFSETQ. This CDR3 comprises 16 residues. With V trimmed by 4 bases and J by 1 base, 5 bases remained unmatched. DNA of the CDR3: TGCGCCAGCAGCACCGGGACAGGGGGCCCGAACACTGAAGCTTTCTTT. This encodes CASSTGTGGPNTEAFF.

The chain uses TRBV28 and TRBJ2-5; possible D gene TRBD2, 6 bases. Deletions cut 6 bases from V and 8 bases from J, with 19 bases between. Germline-derived CDR1 and CDR2 are MDHEN and SYDVKM. This CDR3 is built from 14 residues. CDR3 protein: CASRTGPGVGTQYF. The CDR3 DNA reads as TGTGCCAGCAGAACGGGCCCGGGGGTAGGTACCCAGTACTTC. The full variable domain, completed using reference TRBV28 and TRBJ2-5, is DVKVTQSSRYLVKRTGEKVFLECVQDMDHENMFWYRQDPGLGLRLIYFSYDVKMKEKGDIPEGYSVSREKKERFSLILESASTNQTSMYLCASRTGPGVGTQYFGPGTRLLVL.

The chain links TRBV6-5 to TRBJ2-7, with 7 bases matching TRBD1. With 2 bases clipped from V and 6 bases from J, the junction kept 10 bases outside the gene matches. Germline V lookup: CDR1 MNHEY, CDR2 SVGAGI. This CDR3 is 15 amino acids long. The CDR3 DNA follows: TGTGCCAGCAGTTACGATCCCGGGACAGCGGCCGAGCAGTACTTC. As protein: CASSYDPGTAAEQYF.

This clone was counted a few times. The chain links TRBV5-5 to TRBJ2-7; D gene unclear. V lost 4 bases and J lost 4, with 15 bases in between. Germline lookup yields CDR1 SGHKS and CDR2 YYEKEE (reference sequence). This CDR3 has 14 amino acids. DNA of the CDR3: TGTGCCAGCAGCCTGACGGCGGATCATTACGAGCAGTACTTC. Translating gives CASSLTADHYEQYF. Full variable domain (missing parts from reference TRBV5-5 and TRBJ2-7): DAGVTQSPTHLIKTRGQQVTLRCSPISGHKSVSWYQQVLGQGPQFIFQYYEKEERGRGNFPDRFSARQFPNYSSELNVNALLLGDSALYLCASSLTADHYEQYFGPGTRLTVT.

The gene calls are TRBV2 and TRBJ2-3, with TRBD1 matching over 9 bases. With 7 bases clipped from V and 6 bases from J, the junction kept 8 bases outside the gene matches. Germline V CDR1 and CDR2: SNHLY, FYNNEI. CDR3 length equals 14 residues. This chain's CDR3 is CASTEGTGWDTQYF. The CDR3, as DNA: TGTGCCAGCACAGAGGGGACAGGGTGGGATACGCAGTATTTT.

The sample holds one count of this clone. The chain couples TRBV6-5 to TRBJ2-7; possible D gene TRBD2, 5 bases. This CDR3 contains 15 residues. Per germline, CDR1 MNHEY and CDR2 SVGAGI. With 7 bases removed from V and 2 bases from J, the gap between germline ends came to 18 bases. This chain's CDR3 is CASTQSGIGPYEQYF. The CDR3 DNA is TGTGCCAGCACCCAATCCGGGATTGGCCCCTACGAGCAGTACTTC.

The chain combines TRBV28 with TRBJ1-1, with D perhaps matching TRBD1 (6 bases). Trimming removed 9 bases at V and 4 bases at J, with 18 bases between. Germline CDR1 reads MDHEN; CDR2 reads SYDVKM. The CDR3 extends over 14 amino acids. The CDR3: CASTGMDMGTEAFF. The CDR3, as DNA: TGTGCCAGTACAGGGATGGATATGGGCACTGAAGCTTTCTTT.

The rearrangement links TRBV3-1 (or the pseudogene TRBV3-2) to TRBJ1-1, with unresolved D. The V gene's germline CDR1 is LGHDT and CDR2 YNNKEL (reference sequence). V dropped 3 bases and J dropped 6 bases, with 5 bases sitting between them. The CDR3 has 11 residues. The CDR3 is CASSQVSEAFF. The CDR3 DNA is TGTGCCAGCAGCCAGGTGTCTGAAGCTTTCTTT.

This sequence joins TRBV30 and TRBJ1-1; D is unresolved. Germline loops: CDR1 GTSNPN, CDR2 SVGIG (reference sequence). The CDR3 length is 11 residues. This CDR3 reads CAWQQSAEAFF. In DNA form, the CDR3 reads TGTGCTTGGCAACAGTCCGCTGAAGCTTTCTTT.

The chain recombines TRBV9 with TRBJ1-1; D perhaps matches TRBD1 (6 bases). Trimming shortened V by 0 bases and J by 5 bases, and 8 bases separated the two germline ends. The CDR3 spans 13 residues. Germline assignment: CDR1 SGDLS and CDR2 YYNGEE. The CDR3 DNA reads TGTGCCAGCAGCGTAGCAGGGGAGACTGAAGCTTTCTTT. Its protein product is CASSVAGETEAFF.

This sequence joins TRBV6-5 and TRBJ1-1; D is unresolved. The V end lost 7 bases, the J end lost 8 bases, and 17 bases lay between the germline ends. The germline V gene has CDR1 MNHEY and CDR2 SVGAGI. The CDR3 covers 13 residues. The CDR3 coding sequence is TGTGCCAGCACCAAAGGAGCACAAACAGAAGCTTTCTTT. Translating it yields CASTKGAQTEAFF.

The chain recombines TRBV28 with TRBJ1-1, with 8 bases fitting TRBD1. This CDR3 spans 14 amino acids. The V gene end was trimmed by 6 bases and the J gene end by 5 bases; junction bases not matched to a gene: 8. From germline, CDR1 is MDHEN and CDR2 SYDVKM. CDR3 sequence: CASSETGGGTEAFF. CDR3 sequence (DNA): TGTGCCAGCAGCGAAACAGGGGGTGGGACTGAAGCTTTCTTT.

V and J are TRBV28 and TRBJ1-3; D is perhaps TRBD1 (5 bases). The V gene's germline CDR1 is MDHEN and CDR2 SYDVKM. The CDR3 sequence is 17 residues long. Deletions cut 7 bases from V and 3 bases from J, with 22 bases between. CDR3 region: CASTLSLGQLGGNTIYF. The CDR3 nucleotides are TGTGCCAGCACCCTAAGTTTGGGGCAGTTAGGTGGAAACACCATATATTTT.

The V call is TRBV6-2 or TRBV6-3, the J call TRBJ1-5; 7 nucleotides agree with TRBD1. Trimming cost V 5 bases and J 2 bases; bases outside gene matches: 9. The CDR3 extends over 16 amino acids. Germline V gene lookup returns CDR1 MNHEY and CDR2 SVGEGT. The CDR3 DNA reads TGTGCCAGCAGTGCCCGACAGGGAGATGGCAATCAGCCCCAGCATTTT. Amino acids: CASSARQGDGNQPQHF.

CDR3 DNA sequence: TGTGCCAGCAGCGTAGGGGAGTCCTATAATTCACCCCTCCACTTT. This gives the protein CASSVGESYNSPLHF. This chain links TRBV9 with TRBJ1-6; D gene uncertain. Germline loops: CDR1 SGDLS, CDR2 YYNGEE. The V gene lost 0 bases and the J gene lost 1 base, with 5 bases spanning the gap. CDR3 length: 15 residues.

The CDR3 DNA reads as TGTGCCAGCAGCGAACTAGCGGGGGTGATCAATGAGCAGTTCTTC. Encoded protein: CASSELAGVINEQFF. J is TRBJ2-1 and V is TRBV7-2, with 11 bases fitting TRBD2. The V gene's germline CDR1 is SGHTA and CDR2 FQGNSA. The ends lost 5 bases at V and 6 bases at J; junction bases unmatched: 6. The CDR3 covers 15 residues. Supplemented by reference TRBV7-2 and TRBJ2-1, the full variable domain reads GAGVSQSPSNKVTEKGKDVELRCDPISGHTALYWYRQSLGQGLEFLIYFQGNSAPDKSGLPSDRFSAERTGGSVSTLTIQRTQQEDSAVYLCASSELAGVINEQFFGPGTRLTVL.

The CDR3 spells CASKGPNYGYTF. The CDR3 nucleotides read TGTGCCAGCAAGGGACCCAACTATGGCTACACCTTC. The V and J genes are TRBV6-5 and TRBJ1-2; D perhaps matches TRBD1 (5 bases). CDR1 and CDR2 (germline): MNHEY, SVGAGI. CDR3 length: 12 amino acids. Trimming removed 7 bases from V and 2 bases from J, with 8 bases in between.

In DNA, the CDR3 is TGCGCCAGCAGCTGGGGACTAGTAGGGACCTACGAGCAGTACTTC. It translates to CASSWGLVGTYEQYF. J is TRBJ2-7 and V is TRBV5-1; TRBD2 matches at 8 bases. Unmatched junction bases numbered 7, after V lost 3 bases and J lost 2 bases. From germline, CDR1 is SGHRS and CDR2 YFSETQ. The CDR3 has 15 amino acids.

The chain recombines TRBV5-1 with TRBJ2-7, with D uncertain. V was shortened by 1 base and J by 1 base, with 15 bases between the two germline ends. Germline CDR1 SGHRS, CDR2 YFSETQ. CDR3 length: 16 residues. The CDR3 DNA follows: TGCGCCAGCAGCTTGTTGGGGTCAGTTTCTTCCTACGAGCAGTACTTC. Its translation is CASSLLGSVSSYEQYF.

The CDR3 DNA reads TGCGCCAGCAGCCAAGATGGCAGCTATAATTCACCCCTCCACTTT. Translated: CASSQDGSYNSPLHF. The gene calls are TRBV4-3 and TRBJ1-6, with unresolved D. The CDR3 sequence is 15 residues long. The germline V gene encodes CDR1 LGHNA and CDR2 YSLEER. Trimming removed 0 bases at V and 3 bases at J, with 6 bases between.

The chain couples TRBV18 to TRBJ1-2; D possibly corresponds to TRBD1 (5 bases). V dropped 3 bases and J dropped 2 bases, with 10 bases sitting between them. The CDR3 contains 14 residues. Germline V gene sequence: CDR1 KGHSH, CDR2 LQKENI. In DNA, the CDR3 is TGTGCCAGCTCACCTGACAGACTCAACTATGGCTACACCTTC. Translating it yields CASSPDRLNYGYTF.

This chain connects TRBV9 to TRBJ2-7, with 11 bases aligning to TRBD1. CDR3 size: 14 residues. Trimming at V came to 3 bases and at J to 4 bases, leaving 3 bases not matched to a gene. CDR1 and CDR2 from the germline V gene are SGDLS and YYNGEE. CDR3 in amino acids: CASSAGTGGYEQYF. The DNA of the CDR3 is TGTGCCAGCAGCGCCGGGACAGGGGGGTACGAGCAGTACTTC.

The gene calls are TRBV7-6 and TRBJ1-5; D is ambiguous. Per germline, CDR1 SGHVS and CDR2 FNYEAQ. The CDR3 sequence is 14 residues long. V was cut by 2 bases and J by 1 base, with 6 bases left in between. Here the CDR3 reads CASSLKGSNQPQHF. CDR3 nucleotides: TGTGCCAGCAGCTTAAAAGGAAGCAATCAGCCCCAGCATTTT.

This chain joins TRBV5-4 and TRBJ2-1, with D possibly TRBD2 on 5 matching bases. Deletions cut 1 base from V and 4 bases from J, with 6 bases between. The CDR3 length is 13 residues. In germline, CDR1 is SGHNT, CDR2 YYREEE (reference sequence). Here the CDR3 reads CASSLTGYNEQFF. Written as DNA, the CDR3 is TGTGCCAGCAGCTTGACGGGGTACAATGAGCAGTTCTTC.